A single sample is the source of the 29 T cell receptor beta chains below, sequenced in a study of shared clonotypes between healthy human individuals. Naive-designated CD8 cells lacked CD45RO, were positively enriched for CCR7, and omitted terminally differentiated effector memory CD45RA+ cells. Only in-frame clones appear in the TCRdb table, and some are missing; sequencing was by immunoSEQ multiplex PCR. Among some 2 million clones listed, 85% to 95% were seen once. Sample: naive CD8+ T cells sorted from blood. These receptor sequences come from a man aged 18-30 years in good health.

The J gene is TRBJ2-2, the V gene TRBV27, with a tentative D call TRBD1 (6 bases). This CDR3 spans 16 amino acids. V lost 3 bases and J 1 base, leaving 12 bases between the germline ends. The germline CDR1 and CDR2 sequences are MNHEY and SMNVEV (reference sequence). As DNA, the CDR3 is TGTGCCAGCAGTTTGTCGGTCAGGGGGAACACCGGGGAGCTGTTTTTT. Encoded protein: CASSLSVRGNTGELFF.

The rearrangement uses TRBV4-1 and TRBJ2-7; TRBD2 is a possible D gene (5 bases). CDR3 size: 16 residues. Trimming took 0 bases from V and 3 from J, leaving 15 bases between them. Per the germline V gene, CDR1 is MGHRA and CDR2 is YSYEKL. In DNA form, the CDR3 reads TGCGCCAGCAGCCAAGATCGTTCGAGCGGTCTCTACGAGCAGTACTTC. It encodes CASSQDRSSGLYEQYF.

The rearrangement uses TRBV2 and TRBJ1-1; D is unresolved. The CDR3 covers 10 residues. CDR1 and CDR2 from the germline V gene are SNHLY and FYNNEI. Deletions cut 6 bases from V and 10 bases from J, with 9 bases between. The CDR3 bases are TGTGCCAGCAGCCCAAATGGAGCTTTCTTT. It yields the protein CASSPNGAFF.

This chain uses TRBV5-1 with TRBJ1-1; 9 bases align to TRBD1. The ends lost 0 bases at V and 1 base at J; junction bases unmatched: 1. This CDR3 has 15 residues. Germline V lookup: CDR1 SGHRS, CDR2 YFSETQ. The CDR3 nucleotides are TGCGCCAGCAGCTTGGAGGGACAGGGGAACACTGAAGCTTTCTTT. Its translation: CASSLEGQGNTEAFF. The full variable domain, rest sourced from reference TRBV5-1 and TRBJ1-1, is KAGVTQTPRYLIKTRGQQVTLSCSPISGHRSVSWYQQTPGQGLQFLFEYFSETQRNKGNFPGRFSGRQFSNSRSEMNVSTLELGDSALYLCASSLEGQGNTEAFFGQGTRLTVV.

The rearrangement uses TRBV27 and TRBJ2-3; no firm D call. The CDR3 sequence is 15 residues long. Germline V lookup: CDR1 MNHEY, CDR2 SMNVEV (reference sequence). V lost 0 bases and J 4 bases, leaving 11 bases between the germline ends. CDR3 amino acids: CASSLSLVVADTQYF. CDR3 nucleotides: TGTGCCAGCAGTTTATCCCTAGTTGTCGCAGATACGCAGTATTTT.

The chain has TRBV7-9 and TRBJ2-5; D perhaps matches TRBD2 (5 bases). CDR3 length equals 15 residues. V lost 5 bases to trimming and J lost 3 bases, with 16 bases between them. CDR1 and CDR2 (germline): SEHNR, FQNEAQ (reference sequence). The CDR3: CASSHFGIGEETQYF. The CDR3 coding sequence is TGTGCCAGCAGCCACTTCGGGATTGGGGAAGAGACCCAGTACTTC.

The rearrangement links TRBV7-9 to TRBJ2-1; perhaps TRBD2 as D (5 bases). Germline values: CDR1 SEHNR, CDR2 FQNEAQ (reference sequence). V was clipped by 5 bases and J by 7 bases, with 21 bases between them. This CDR3 region has 16 residues. The CDR3 DNA reads as TGTGCCAGCAGCCGAGGAGGACTTGGGTGGGTAAATGAGCAGTTCTTC. Amino acids: CASSRGGLGWVNEQFF.

The J gene is TRBJ2-1, the V gene TRBV5-4, with a possible D match to TRBD1 (5 bases). The CDR3 has 15 residues. The germline gives CDR1 SGHNT, CDR2 YYREEE (reference sequence). With 5 bases removed from V and 0 bases from J, the gap between germline ends came to 12 bases. The CDR3 region is CASRPTGSSYNEQFF. The CDR3 DNA sequence: TGTGCCAGCAGACCTACAGGAAGCTCCTACAATGAGCAGTTCTTC.

The rearrangement uses TRBV11-2 and TRBJ2-7; TRBD1 agrees at 9 bases. The CDR3 extends over 16 amino acids. Trimming removed 6 bases from V and 7 bases from J; junction bases left unmatched: 16. Per the germline V gene, CDR1 is SGHAT and CDR2 is FQNNGV. DNA for the CDR3: TGTGCCAGCAGACATACAATCTGGGACAGGGTGGATGAGCAGTACTTC. It yields the protein CASRHTIWDRVDEQYF.

This chain connects TRBV27 to TRBJ2-2; 12 bases are shared with TRBD2. V lost 6 bases to trimming and J lost 0 bases; unmatched junction nucleotides: 5. CDR1 is MNHEY and CDR2 is SMNVEV in the germline V gene (reference sequence). The CDR3 is 17 amino acids. CDR3 nucleotide sequence: TGTGCCAGCAGCATTCGACTAGCGGGAGCGAACACCGGGGAGCTGTTTTTT. It codes for CASSIRLAGANTGELFF.

CDR3 sequence (DNA): TGTGCCAGCAGCCAAGGGACAGGGGGCTTCTGGGGCAATGAGCAGTTCTTC. Its translation is CASSQGTGGFWGNEQFF. V is TRBV7-9 and J is TRBJ2-1, with 12 bases lining up with TRBD1. The CDR3 length is 17 residues. Looked up from germline, CDR1 is SEHNR and CDR2 is FQNEAQ (reference sequence). V was pared by 5 bases and J by 6 bases, with 11 bases of the junction left unmatched.

About this clone: The sample holds other DNA sequences that translate to the same CDR3. The rearrangement joins TRBV9 to TRBJ2-1; D is perhaps TRBD2 (5 bases). The CDR3 extends over 15 amino acids. V was clipped by 0 bases and J by 0 bases, with 7 bases between them. Germline lookup yields CDR1 SGDLS and CDR2 YYNGEE. Here the CDR3 DNA reads TGTGCCAGCAGCGTAGCAGGACTCTCCTACAATGAGCAGTTCTTC. Translated, it gives CASSVAGLSYNEQFF.

V is TRBV7-2 and J is TRBJ2-1; D remains unclear. This CDR3 contains 15 residues. V lost 2 bases to trimming and J lost 0 bases, with 8 bases between them. Germline CDR1 and CDR2: SGHTA and FQGNSA. The CDR3 loop reads CASSLSWSSYNEQFF. CDR3 sequence (DNA): TGTGCCAGCAGCTTATCGTGGAGCTCCTACAATGAGCAGTTCTTC.

A word on this clone: Additional DNA sequences in this sample encode the identical CDR3. J is TRBJ2-5 and V is TRBV5-1, with 7 bases matching TRBD2. V lost 0 bases and J lost 5; bases outside the gene matches: 1. The germline V gene has CDR1 SGHRS and CDR2 YFSETQ. This CDR3 has 13 residues. In DNA form, the CDR3 reads TGCGCCAGCAGCTTGGAGGGAGGGGAGACCCAGTACTTC. This sequence encodes CASSLEGGETQYF.

This chain links TRBV6-1 with TRBJ1-4; 7 bases align to TRBD1. This CDR3 is built from 17 residues. The V gene's germline CDR1 is MNHNS and CDR2 SASEGT. Trimming removed 0 bases from V and 6 bases from J; junction bases left unmatched: 10. The CDR3 DNA is TGTGCCAGCAGTGAAGCGAGTTGGACAGGAAGGGATGAAAAACTGTTTTTT. Its protein product is CASSEASWTGRDEKLFF.

The chain is built from TRBV4-1 and TRBJ1-2; TRBD1 matches at 7 bases. This CDR3 is built from 14 residues. CDR1 is MGHRA, CDR2 YSYEKL, per germline. The ends lost 6 bases at V and 6 bases at J; junction bases unmatched: 10. For the CDR3, the DNA is TGCGCCAGCAGTCTACTAGGACAGGTCGATGGCTACACCTTC. Its translation is CASSLLGQVDGYTF.

J is TRBJ2-1 and V is TRBV7-9, with TRBD1 matching over 8 bases. Germline-derived CDR1 and CDR2 are SEHNR and FQNEAQ (reference sequence). The CDR3 spans 15 residues. Germline trimming cut 2 bases from V and 8 bases from J; bases unmatched to any gene: 8. CDR3 region: CASSLPPGQGDEQFF. CDR3 sequence (DNA): TGTGCCAGCAGCTTACCGCCAGGACAGGGTGATGAGCAGTTCTTC.

The V and J genes are TRBV6-6 and TRBJ1-1; D is unresolved. Looked up from germline, CDR1 is MNHNY and CDR2 is SVGAGI (reference sequence). The CDR3 length is 13 residues. Trimming pared 6 bases from V and 7 bases from J, leaving 15 bases between. CDR3 sequence reads: CASSPYSGDEAFF. The CDR3 region has the DNA TGTGCCAGCAGCCCCTACAGCGGAGATGAAGCTTTCTTT.

This clone was found once. The chain joins TRBV2 to TRBJ2-4; D is possibly TRBD1 or TRBD2 (5 bases each). Germline assignment: CDR1 SNHLY and CDR2 FYNNEI. This CDR3 has 12 amino acids. The ends were cut back, 8 bases at V and 9 bases at J, with 14 bases in the middle. The CDR3 DNA sequence: TGTGCCAGCTATAGGGGTGAGGGCATTCAGTACTTC. Translated: CASYRGEGIQYF.

As to this clone: At the DNA level, this CDR3 is encoded by other sequences in the same sample as well. This chain links TRBV13 with TRBJ2-7; the D is unclear. The CDR3 runs 12 residues. Between the trimmed V and J ends, which lost 0 bases and 4 bases, there was a span of 4 bases. Per the germline V gene, CDR1 is PRHDT and CDR2 is FYEKMQ (reference sequence). In DNA, the CDR3 is TGTGCCAGCAGCTTAGGCGGGTACGAGCAGTACTTC. Translated: CASSLGGYEQYF. Complete variable domain (other parts from reference TRBV13 and TRBJ2-7): AAGVIQSPRHLIKEKRETATLKCYPIPRHDTVYWYQQGPGQDPQFLISFYEKMQSDKGSIPDRFSAQQFSDYHSELNMSSLELGDSALYFCASSLGGYEQYFGPGTRLTVT.

About this clone: Other DNA sequences of this sample code for an identical CDR3. The chain links TRBV9 to TRBJ2-7; no reliable D call. The CDR3 totals 13 residues. With 0 bases removed from V and 3 bases from J, the gap between germline ends came to 7 bases. Germline V CDR1 and CDR2: SGDLS, YYNGEE. CDR3 bases: TGTGCCAGCAGCGTAGTAGACGGCTACGAGCAGTACTTC. It specifies CASSVVDGYEQYF.

To note about this clone: Distinct nucleotide sequences in the sample also encode this CDR3. J is TRBJ1-2 and V is TRBV4-1; D remains unclear. V dropped 1 base and J dropped 3 bases, with 6 bases sitting between them. This CDR3 comprises 13 residues. Germline V lookup: CDR1 MGHRA, CDR2 YSYEKL. The CDR3 DNA sequence: TGCGCCAGCAGCCAAGGGCTAGACTATGGCTACACCTTC. It codes for CASSQGLDYGYTF.

The chain recombines TRBV7-9 with TRBJ1-6, with D perhaps TRBD1 (5 bases). CDR1 SEHNR and CDR2 FQNEAQ come from the germline V gene (reference sequence). Between the trimmed V and J ends, which lost 0 bases and 5 bases, there was a span of 14 bases. The CDR3 runs to 17 residues. CDR3 residues: CASSLAGLGRNNSPLHF. DNA of the CDR3: TGTGCCAGCAGCTTAGCGGGCTTGGGACGTAATAATTCACCCCTCCACTTT.

This chain connects TRBV27 to TRBJ2-7; 11 bases align to TRBD1. The J segment lost 4 bases and the V segment lost 8 bases, leaving 13 bases of the junction unmatched. The germline V gene has CDR1 MNHEY and CDR2 SMNVEV (reference sequence). The CDR3 contains 16 residues. CDR3 bases: TGTGCCAGCTCTCTTTTGGGGGGACAGGGGGTGTACGAGCAGTACTTC. Protein product: CASSLLGGQGVYEQYF.

The chain recombines TRBV15 with TRBJ1-2; 9 positions agree with TRBD1. The CDR3 is 15 amino acids. J lost 2 bases, V lost 5 bases, and 6 bases had no gene match. The germline CDR1 and CDR2 sequences are LNHNV and YYDKDF (reference sequence). Here the CDR3 DNA reads TGTGCCACCAGCGGTGACAGGGGGTTGAACTATGGCTACACCTTC. Protein product: CATSGDRGLNYGYTF.

In the case of this clone: This specimen includes other DNA sequences encoding the same CDR3. V and J are TRBV28 and TRBJ2-7, with a tentative D call TRBD1 (6 bases). V was pared by 2 bases and J by 3 bases, with 8 bases between. The length of the CDR3 is 13 residues. Germline CDR1 reads MDHEN; CDR2 reads SYDVKM. CDR3 region: CASSLPDSYEQYF. CDR3 nucleotide sequence: TGTGCCAGCAGTTTACCGGACAGCTACGAGCAGTACTTC.

This chain connects TRBV6-1 to TRBJ2-5; D ambiguous. Trimming shortened V by 3 bases and J by 0 bases, and 14 bases separated the two germline ends. The CDR3 is made up of 16 amino acids. Germline values: CDR1 MNHNS, CDR2 SASEGT. CDR3 protein: CASSEGPRSYQETQYF. CDR3 nucleotides: TGTGCCAGCAGTGAGGGTCCCAGGTCGTACCAAGAGACCCAGTACTTC.

CDR3 DNA: TGTGCCAGCAGCTTAACCGTCGACGAGCAGTACTTC. It specifies CASSLTVDEQYF. The V and J genes are TRBV11-2 and TRBJ2-7; D is undetermined. Trimming removed 2 bases at V and 5 bases at J, with 7 bases between. This CDR3 is 12 amino acids long. Per germline, CDR1 SGHAT and CDR2 FQNNGV.

This chain links TRBV4-3 with TRBJ2-2; 8 nucleotides line up with TRBD1. CDR1 is LGHNA and CDR2 is YSLEER in the germline V gene. V was pared by 5 bases and J by 4 bases, with 6 bases of the junction left unmatched. The CDR3 is 15 amino acids. CDR3 nucleotides: TGCGCCAGCAGCTTTGGACAGGGTGCCACCGGGGAGCTGTTTTTT. Encoded protein: CASSFGQGATGELFF.